The clone carrying this T cell receptor (beta chain) has at least ten counts. These data come from a study of T cell repertoires in cytomegalovirus infection. Study-level background: Public TCR beta signatures were indicative of both CMV infection and a matching HLA type.

One entry per CDR3 protein results from TCRdb running MiXCR on the reads. The sample holds about 180,000 distinct CDR3 sequences, roughly an eighth seen once. This CDR3 has 16 residues. Per germline, CDR1 ENHRY and CDR2 SYGVKD. Trimming shortened V by 3 bases and J by 0 bases, and 12 bases separated the two germline ends. The sample consisted of PBMCs. The rearrangement uses TRBV10-3 and TRBJ2-1; no firm D call. The clonotype was recovered from a human donor in good health (CMV status not recorded). Some clones in this sample may be carry-over from other donors' samples. CDR3: CAISDSRHGSYNEQFF. CDR3 bases: TGTGCCATCAGTGATTCAAGGCACGGCTCCTACAATGAGCAGTTCTTC.